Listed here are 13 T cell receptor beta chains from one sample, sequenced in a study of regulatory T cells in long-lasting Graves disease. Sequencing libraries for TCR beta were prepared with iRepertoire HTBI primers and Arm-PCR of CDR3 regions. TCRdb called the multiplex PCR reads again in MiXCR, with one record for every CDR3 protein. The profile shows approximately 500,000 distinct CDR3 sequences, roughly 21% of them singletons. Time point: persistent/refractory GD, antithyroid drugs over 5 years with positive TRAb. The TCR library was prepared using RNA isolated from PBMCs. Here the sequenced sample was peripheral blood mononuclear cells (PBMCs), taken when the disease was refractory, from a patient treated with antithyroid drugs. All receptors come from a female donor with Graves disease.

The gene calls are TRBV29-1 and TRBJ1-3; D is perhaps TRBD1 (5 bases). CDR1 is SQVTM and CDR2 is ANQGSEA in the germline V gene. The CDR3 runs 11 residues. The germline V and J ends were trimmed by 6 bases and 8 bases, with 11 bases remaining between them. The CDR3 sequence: CSVARGDTIYF. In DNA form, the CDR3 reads TGCAGCGTAGCAAGAGGGGACACCATATATTTT.

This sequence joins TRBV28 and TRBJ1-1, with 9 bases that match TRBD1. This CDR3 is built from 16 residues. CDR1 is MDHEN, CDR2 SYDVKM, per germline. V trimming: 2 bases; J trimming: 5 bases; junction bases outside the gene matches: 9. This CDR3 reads CASSLDRGTPMTEAFF. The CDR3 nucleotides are TGTGCCAGCAGTTTAGACAGGGGGACGCCGATGACTGAAGCTTTCTTT.

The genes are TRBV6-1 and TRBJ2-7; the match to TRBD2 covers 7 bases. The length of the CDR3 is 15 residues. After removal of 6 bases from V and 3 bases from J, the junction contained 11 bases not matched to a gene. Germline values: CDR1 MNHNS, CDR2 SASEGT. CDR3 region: CASSSTGLPFYEQYF. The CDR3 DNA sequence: TGTGCCAGCAGCTCAACGGGACTACCATTCTACGAGCAGTACTTC.

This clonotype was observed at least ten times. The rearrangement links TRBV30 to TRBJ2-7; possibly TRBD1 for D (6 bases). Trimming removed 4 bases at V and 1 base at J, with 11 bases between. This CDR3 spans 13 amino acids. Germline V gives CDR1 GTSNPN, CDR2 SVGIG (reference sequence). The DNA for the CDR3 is TGTGCCTGGACGAGGGACATTTCCTACGAGCAGTACTTC. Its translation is CAWTRDISYEQYF.

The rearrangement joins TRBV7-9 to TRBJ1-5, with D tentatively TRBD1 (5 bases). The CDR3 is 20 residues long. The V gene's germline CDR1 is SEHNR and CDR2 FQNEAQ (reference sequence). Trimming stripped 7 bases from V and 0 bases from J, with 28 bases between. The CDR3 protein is CASIPGGGYREVHSNQPQHF. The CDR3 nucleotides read TGTGCCAGCATTCCGGGGGGGGGTTATCGGGAAGTCCATAGCAATCAGCCCCAGCATTTT. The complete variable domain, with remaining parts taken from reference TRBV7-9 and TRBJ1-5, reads DTGVSQNPRHKITKRGQNVTFRCDPISEHNRLYWYRQTLGQGPEFLTYFQNEAQLEKSRLLSDRFSAERPKGSFSTLEIQRTEQGDSAMYLCASIPGGGYREVHSNQPQHFGDGTRLSIL.

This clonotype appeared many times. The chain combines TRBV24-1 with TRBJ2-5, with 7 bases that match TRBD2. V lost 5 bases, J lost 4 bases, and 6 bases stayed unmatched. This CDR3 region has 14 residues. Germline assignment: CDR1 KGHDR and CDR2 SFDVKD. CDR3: CATSGVSSGETQYF. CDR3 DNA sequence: TGTGCCACCAGTGGCGTTTCTAGCGGAGAGACCCAGTACTTC.

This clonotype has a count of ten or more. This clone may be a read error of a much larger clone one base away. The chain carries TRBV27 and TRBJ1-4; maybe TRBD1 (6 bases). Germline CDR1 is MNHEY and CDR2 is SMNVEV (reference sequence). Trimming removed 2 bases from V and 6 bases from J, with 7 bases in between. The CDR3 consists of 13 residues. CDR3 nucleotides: TGTGCCAGCAGTTTAGCAGGGGATGAAAAACTGTTTTTT. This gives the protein CASSLAGDEKLFF.

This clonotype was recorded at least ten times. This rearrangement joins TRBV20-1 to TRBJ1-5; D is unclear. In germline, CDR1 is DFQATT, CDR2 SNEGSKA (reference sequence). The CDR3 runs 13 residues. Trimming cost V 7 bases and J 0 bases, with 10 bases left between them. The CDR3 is CSGVDYSNQPQHF. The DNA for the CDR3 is TGCAGTGGGGTGGACTATAGCAATCAGCCCCAGCATTTT.

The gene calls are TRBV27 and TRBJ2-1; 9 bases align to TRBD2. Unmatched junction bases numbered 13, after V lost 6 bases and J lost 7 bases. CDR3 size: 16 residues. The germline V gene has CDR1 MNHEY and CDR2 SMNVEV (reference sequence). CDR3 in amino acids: CASSYIAGATGNEQFF. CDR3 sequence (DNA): TGTGCCAGCAGCTACATAGCGGGAGCCACGGGGAATGAGCAGTTCTTC.

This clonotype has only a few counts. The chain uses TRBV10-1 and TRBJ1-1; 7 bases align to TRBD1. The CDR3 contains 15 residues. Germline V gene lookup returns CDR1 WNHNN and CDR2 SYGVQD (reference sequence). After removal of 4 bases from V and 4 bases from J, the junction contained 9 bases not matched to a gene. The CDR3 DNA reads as TGCGCCAGCAGTGGCCACGACAGGGCGGGCACTGAAGCTTTCTTT. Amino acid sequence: CASSGHDRAGTEAFF.

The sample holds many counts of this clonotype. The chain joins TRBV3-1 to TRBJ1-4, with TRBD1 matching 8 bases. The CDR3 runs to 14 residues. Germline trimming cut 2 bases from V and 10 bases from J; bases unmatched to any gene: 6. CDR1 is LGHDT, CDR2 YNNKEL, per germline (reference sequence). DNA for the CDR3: TGTGCCAGCAGCCAAACAGGGGGGGGAAGAAAACTGTTTTTT. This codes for CASSQTGGGRKLFF.

In DNA, the CDR3 is TGTGCCAGCCGCGCGGAAGTCTTCGCCTACGAGCAGTACTTC. Amino acid sequence: CASRAEVFAYEQYF. The chain is built from TRBV11-3 and TRBJ2-7; D gene unclear. The V and J ends lost 8 bases and 2 bases respectively, with 16 bases between them. CDR1 and CDR2 (germline): SGHNT, YENEEA. This CDR3 contains 14 residues.

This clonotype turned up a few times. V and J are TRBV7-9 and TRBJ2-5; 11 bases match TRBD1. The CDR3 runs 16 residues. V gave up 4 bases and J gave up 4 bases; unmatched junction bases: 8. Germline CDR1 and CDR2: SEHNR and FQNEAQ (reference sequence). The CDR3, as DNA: TGTGCCAGCAGCTCGCTAACCGGGACAGGGGGAGAGACCCAGTACTTC. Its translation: CASSSLTGTGGETQYF.